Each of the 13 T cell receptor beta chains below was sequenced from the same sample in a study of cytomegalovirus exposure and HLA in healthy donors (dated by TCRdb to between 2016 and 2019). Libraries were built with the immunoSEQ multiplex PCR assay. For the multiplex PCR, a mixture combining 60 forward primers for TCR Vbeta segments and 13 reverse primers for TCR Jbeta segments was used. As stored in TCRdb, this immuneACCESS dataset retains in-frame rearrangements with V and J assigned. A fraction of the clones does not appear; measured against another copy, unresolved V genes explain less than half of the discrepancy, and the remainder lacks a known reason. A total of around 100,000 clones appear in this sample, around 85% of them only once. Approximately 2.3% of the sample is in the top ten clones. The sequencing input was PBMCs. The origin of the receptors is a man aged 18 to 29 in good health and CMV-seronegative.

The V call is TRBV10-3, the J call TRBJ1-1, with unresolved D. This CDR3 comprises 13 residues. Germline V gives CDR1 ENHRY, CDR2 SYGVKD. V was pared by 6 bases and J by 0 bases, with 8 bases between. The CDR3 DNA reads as TGTGCCATCAGACGGGGATTGAACACTGAAGCTTTCTTT. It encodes CAIRRGLNTEAFF.

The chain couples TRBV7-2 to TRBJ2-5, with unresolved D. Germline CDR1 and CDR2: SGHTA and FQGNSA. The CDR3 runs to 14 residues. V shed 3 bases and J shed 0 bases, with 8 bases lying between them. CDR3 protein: CASSFLSDQETQYF. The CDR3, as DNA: TGTGCCAGCAGCTTTCTGTCAGACCAAGAGACCCAGTACTTC.

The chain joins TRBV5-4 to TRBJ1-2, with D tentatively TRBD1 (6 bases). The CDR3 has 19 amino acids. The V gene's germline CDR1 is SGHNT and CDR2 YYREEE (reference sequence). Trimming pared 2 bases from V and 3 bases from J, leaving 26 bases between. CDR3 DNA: TGTGCCAGCAGCTTTTTCGGGGGGCGGACTGTGAAGGGGGACTATGGCTACACCTTC. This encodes CASSFFGGRTVKGDYGYTF.

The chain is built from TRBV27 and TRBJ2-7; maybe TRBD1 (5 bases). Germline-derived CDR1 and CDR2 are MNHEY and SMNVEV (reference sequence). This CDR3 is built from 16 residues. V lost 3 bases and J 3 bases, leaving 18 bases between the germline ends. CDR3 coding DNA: TGTGCCAGCAGTTTCTCATTATTGACAGCGAACTACGAGCAGTACTTC. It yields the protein CASSFSLLTANYEQYF.

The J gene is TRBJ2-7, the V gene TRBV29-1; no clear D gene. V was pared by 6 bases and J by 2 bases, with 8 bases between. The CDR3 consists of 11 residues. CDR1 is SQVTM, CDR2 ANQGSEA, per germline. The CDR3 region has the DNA TGCAGCGTCCACACAACCTACGAGCAGTACTTC. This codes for CSVHTTYEQYF.

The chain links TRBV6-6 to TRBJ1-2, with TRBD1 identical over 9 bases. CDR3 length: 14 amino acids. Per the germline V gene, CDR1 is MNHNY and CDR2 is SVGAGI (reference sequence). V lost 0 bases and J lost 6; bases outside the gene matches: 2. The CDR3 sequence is CASSYSGQGNGYTF. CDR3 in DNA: TGTGCCAGCAGTTACTCGGGACAGGGAAATGGCTACACCTTC.

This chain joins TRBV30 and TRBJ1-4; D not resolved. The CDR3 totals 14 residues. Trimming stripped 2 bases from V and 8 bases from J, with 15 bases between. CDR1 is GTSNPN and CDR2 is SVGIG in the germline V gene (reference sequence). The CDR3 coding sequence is TGTGCCTGGAGTCGGAGCCGCGGTTGGGAAAAACTGTTTTTT. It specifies CAWSRSRGWEKLFF.

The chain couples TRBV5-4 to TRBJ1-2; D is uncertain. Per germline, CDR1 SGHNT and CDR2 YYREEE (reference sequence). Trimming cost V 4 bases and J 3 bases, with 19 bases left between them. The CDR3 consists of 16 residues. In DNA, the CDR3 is TGTGCCAGCAGCCTCCTCGCTGGAGCGGGTGACTATGGCTACACCTTC. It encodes CASSLLAGAGDYGYTF.

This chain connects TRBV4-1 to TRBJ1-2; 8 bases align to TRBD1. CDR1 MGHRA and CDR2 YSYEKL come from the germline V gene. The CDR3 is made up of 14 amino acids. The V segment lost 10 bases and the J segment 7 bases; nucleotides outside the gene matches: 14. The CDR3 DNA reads TGCGCCACCTTACCGGTGGCAGGGGGCTCTGGCTACACCTTC. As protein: CATLPVAGGSGYTF.

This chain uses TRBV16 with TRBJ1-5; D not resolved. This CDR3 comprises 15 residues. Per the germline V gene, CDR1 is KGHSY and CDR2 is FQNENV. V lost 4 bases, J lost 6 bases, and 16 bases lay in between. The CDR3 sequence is CASSPSSAGSQPQHF. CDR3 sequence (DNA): TGTGCCAGCAGCCCCTCCTCAGCGGGGAGTCAGCCCCAGCATTTT. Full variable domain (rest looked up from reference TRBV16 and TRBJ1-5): GEEVAQTPKHLVRGEGQKAKLYCAPIKGHSYVFWYQQVLKNEFKFLISFQNENVFDETGMPKERFSAKCLPNSPCSLEIQATKLEDSAVYFCASSPSSAGSQPQHFGDGTRLSIL.

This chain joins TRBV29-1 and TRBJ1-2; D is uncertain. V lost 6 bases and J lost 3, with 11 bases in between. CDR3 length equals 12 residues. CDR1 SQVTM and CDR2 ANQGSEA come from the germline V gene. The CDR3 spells CSVVTADYGYTF. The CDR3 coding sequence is TGCAGCGTCGTAACTGCGGACTATGGCTACACCTTC. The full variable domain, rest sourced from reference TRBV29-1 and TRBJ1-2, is SAVISQKPSRDICQRGTSLTIQCQVDSQVTMMFWYRQQPGQSLTLIATANQGSEATYESGFVIDKFPISRPNLTFSTLTVSNMSPEDSSIYLCSVVTADYGYTFGSGTRLTVV.

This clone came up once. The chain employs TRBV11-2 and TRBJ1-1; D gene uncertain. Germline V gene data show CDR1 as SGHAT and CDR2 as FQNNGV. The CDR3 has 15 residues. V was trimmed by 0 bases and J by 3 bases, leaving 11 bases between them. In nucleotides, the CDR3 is TGTGCCAGCAGCTTAGATCGTGCGAGGGACACTGAAGCTTTCTTT. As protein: CASSLDRARDTEAFF. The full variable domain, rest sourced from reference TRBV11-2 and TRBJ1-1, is EAGVAQSPRYKIIEKRQSVAFWCNPISGHATLYWYQQILGQGPKLLIQFQNNGVVDDSQLPKDRFSAERLKGVDSTLKIQPAKLEDSAVYLCASSLDRARDTEAFFGQGTRLTVV.

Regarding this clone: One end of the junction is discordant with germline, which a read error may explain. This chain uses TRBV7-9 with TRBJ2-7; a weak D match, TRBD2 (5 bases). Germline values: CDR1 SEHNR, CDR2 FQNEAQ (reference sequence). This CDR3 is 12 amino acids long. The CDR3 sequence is CSSSLGGNEQYF. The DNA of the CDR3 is TGTTCCAGCAGCTTAGGAGGAAACGAGCAGTACTTC. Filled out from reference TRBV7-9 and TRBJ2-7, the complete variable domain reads DTGVSQNPRHKITKRGQNVTFRCDPISEHNRLYWYRQTLGQGPEFLTYFQNEAQLEKSRLLSDRFSAERPKGSFSTLEIQRTEQGDSAMYLCSSSLGGNEQYFGPGTRLTVT.